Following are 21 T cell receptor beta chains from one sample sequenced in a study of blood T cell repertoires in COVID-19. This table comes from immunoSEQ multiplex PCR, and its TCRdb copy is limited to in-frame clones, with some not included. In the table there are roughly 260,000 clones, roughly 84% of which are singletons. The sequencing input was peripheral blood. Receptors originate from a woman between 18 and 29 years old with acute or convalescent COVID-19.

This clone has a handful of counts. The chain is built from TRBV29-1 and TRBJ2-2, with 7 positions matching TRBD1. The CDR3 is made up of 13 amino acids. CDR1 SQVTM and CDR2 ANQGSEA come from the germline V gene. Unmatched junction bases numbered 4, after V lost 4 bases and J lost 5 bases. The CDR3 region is CSVVGQLTGELFF. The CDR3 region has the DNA TGCAGCGTTGTGGGACAGCTTACCGGGGAGCTGTTTTTT.

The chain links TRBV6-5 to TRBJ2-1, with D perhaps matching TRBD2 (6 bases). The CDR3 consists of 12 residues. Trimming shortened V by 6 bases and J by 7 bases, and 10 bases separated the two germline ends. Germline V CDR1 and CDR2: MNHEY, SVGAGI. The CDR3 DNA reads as TGTGCCAGCAGCCCCAGCGGGAATGAGCAGTTCTTC. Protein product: CASSPSGNEQFF.

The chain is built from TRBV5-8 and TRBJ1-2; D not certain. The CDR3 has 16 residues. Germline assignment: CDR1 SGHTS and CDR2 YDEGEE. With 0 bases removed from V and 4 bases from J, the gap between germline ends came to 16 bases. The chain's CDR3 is CASSLAGEENLYGYTF. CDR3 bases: TGTGCCAGCAGCTTGGCCGGGGAGGAGAACCTCTATGGCTACACCTTC.

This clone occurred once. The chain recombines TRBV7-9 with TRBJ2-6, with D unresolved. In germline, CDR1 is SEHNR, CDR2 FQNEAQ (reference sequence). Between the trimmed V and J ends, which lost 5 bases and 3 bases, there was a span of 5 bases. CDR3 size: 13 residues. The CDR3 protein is CASSIRGANVLTF. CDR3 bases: TGTGCCAGCAGCATCCGTGGGGCCAACGTCCTGACTTTC.

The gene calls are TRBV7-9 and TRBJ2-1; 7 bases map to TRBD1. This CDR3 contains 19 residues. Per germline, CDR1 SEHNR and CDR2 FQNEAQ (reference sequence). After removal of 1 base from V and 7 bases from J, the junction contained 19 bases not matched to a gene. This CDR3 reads CASSLGRLRDSGSWNEQFF. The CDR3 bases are TGTGCCAGCAGCTTAGGACGGCTTAGGGACAGTGGATCGTGGAATGAGCAGTTCTTC.

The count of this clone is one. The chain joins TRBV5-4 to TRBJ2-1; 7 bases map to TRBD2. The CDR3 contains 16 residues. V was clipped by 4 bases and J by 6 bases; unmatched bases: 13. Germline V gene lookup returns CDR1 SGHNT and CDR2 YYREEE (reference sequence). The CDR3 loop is CASSAPGLPRTNEQFF. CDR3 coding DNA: TGTGCCAGCAGCGCACCGGGACTACCACGGACCAATGAGCAGTTCTTC.

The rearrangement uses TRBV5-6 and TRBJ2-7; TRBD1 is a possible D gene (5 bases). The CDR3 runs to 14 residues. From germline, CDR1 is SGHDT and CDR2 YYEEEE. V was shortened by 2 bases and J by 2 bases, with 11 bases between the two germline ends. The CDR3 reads CASSLGDWTYEQYF. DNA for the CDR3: TGTGCCAGCAGCTTAGGGGATTGGACCTACGAGCAGTACTTC.

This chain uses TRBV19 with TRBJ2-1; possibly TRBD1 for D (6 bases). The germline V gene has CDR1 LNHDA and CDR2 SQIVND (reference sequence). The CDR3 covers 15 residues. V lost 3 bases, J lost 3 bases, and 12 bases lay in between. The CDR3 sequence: CASSIEGVVYNEQFF. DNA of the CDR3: TGTGCCAGTAGTATTGAGGGGGTCGTCTACAATGAGCAGTTCTTC.

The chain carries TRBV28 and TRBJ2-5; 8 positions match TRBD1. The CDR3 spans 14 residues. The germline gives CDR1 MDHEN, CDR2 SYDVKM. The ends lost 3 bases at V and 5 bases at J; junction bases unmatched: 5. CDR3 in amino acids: CASSFGDRRETQYF. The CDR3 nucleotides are TGTGCCAGCAGTTTTGGGGACAGGCGGGAGACCCAGTACTTC.

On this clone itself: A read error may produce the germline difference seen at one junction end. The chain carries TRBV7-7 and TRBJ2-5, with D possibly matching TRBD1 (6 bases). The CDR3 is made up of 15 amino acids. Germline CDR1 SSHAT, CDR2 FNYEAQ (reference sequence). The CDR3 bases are TGTGCTAGCAGGGCTACAGGGTATCCCCAAGAGACCCAGTACTTC. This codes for CASRATGYPQETQYF.

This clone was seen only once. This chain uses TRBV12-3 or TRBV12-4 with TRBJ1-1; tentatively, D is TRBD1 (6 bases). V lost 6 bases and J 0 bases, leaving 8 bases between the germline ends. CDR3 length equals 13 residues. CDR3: CASSSGVNTEAFF. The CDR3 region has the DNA TGTGCCAGCAGCTCAGGGGTGAACACTGAAGCTTTCTTT.

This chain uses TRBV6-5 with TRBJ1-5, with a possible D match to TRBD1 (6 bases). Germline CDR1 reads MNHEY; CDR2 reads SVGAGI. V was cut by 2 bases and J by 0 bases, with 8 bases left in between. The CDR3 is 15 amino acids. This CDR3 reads CASSYGQNSNQPQHF. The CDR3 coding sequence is TGTGCCAGCAGTTACGGACAGAATAGCAATCAGCCCCAGCATTTT.

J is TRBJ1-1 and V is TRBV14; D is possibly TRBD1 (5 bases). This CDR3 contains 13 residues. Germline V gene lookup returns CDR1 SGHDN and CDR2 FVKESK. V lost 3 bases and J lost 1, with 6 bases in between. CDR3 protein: CASSHTGNTEAFF. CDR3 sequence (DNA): TGTGCCAGCAGCCACACAGGGAACACTGAAGCTTTCTTT. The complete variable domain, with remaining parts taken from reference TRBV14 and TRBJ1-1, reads EAGVTQFPSHSVIEKGQTVTLRCDPISGHDNLYWYRRVMGKEIKFLLHFVKESKQDESGMPNNRFLAERTGGTYSTLKVQPAELEDSGVYFCASSHTGNTEAFFGQGTRLTVV.

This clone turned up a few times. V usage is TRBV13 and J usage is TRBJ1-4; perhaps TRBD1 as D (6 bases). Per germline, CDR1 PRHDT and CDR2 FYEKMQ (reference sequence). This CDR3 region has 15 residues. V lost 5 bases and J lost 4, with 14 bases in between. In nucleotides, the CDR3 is TGTGCCAGCAGCCGAGGGGGACACCTTAATGAAAAACTGTTTTTT. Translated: CASSRGGHLNEKLFF.

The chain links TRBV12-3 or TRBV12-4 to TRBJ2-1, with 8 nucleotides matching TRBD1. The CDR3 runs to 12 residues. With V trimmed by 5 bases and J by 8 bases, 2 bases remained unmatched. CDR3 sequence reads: CASSAQGDEQFF. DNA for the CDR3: TGTGCCAGCAGTGCACAGGGGGATGAGCAGTTCTTC.

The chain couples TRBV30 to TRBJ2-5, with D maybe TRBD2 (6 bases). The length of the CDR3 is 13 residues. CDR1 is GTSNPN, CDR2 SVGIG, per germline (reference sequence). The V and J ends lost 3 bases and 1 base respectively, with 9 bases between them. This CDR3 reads CAWRRGSQETQYF. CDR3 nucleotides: TGTGCCTGGAGGCGGGGCAGCCAAGAGACCCAGTACTTC.

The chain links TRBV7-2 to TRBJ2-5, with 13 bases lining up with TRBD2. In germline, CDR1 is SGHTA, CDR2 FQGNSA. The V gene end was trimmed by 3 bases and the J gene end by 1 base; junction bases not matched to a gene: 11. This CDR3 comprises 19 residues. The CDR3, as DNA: TGTGCCAGCAGCTTCGGGGGACTAGCGGGACTTTTGCCCCAAGAGACCCAGTACTTC. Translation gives CASSFGGLAGLLPQETQYF. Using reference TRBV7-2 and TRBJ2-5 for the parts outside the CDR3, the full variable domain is GAGVSQSPSNKVTEKGKDVELRCDPISGHTALYWYRQSLGQGLEFLIYFQGNSAPDKSGLPSDRFSAERTGGSVSTLTIQRTQQEDSAVYLCASSFGGLAGLLPQETQYFGPGTRLLVL.

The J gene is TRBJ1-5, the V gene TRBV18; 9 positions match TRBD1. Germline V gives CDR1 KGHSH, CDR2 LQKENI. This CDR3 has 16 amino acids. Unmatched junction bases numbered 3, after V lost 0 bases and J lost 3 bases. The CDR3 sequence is CASSPPGTGNNQPQHF. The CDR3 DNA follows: TGTGCCAGCTCACCACCCGGGACAGGGAACAATCAGCCCCAGCATTTT.

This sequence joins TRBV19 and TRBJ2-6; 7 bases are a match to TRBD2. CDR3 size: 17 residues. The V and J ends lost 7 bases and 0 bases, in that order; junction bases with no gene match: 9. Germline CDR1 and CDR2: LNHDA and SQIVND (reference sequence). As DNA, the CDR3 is TGTGCCAGTACCTTCGGGGGGACCAACTCTGGGGCCAACGTCCTGACTTTC. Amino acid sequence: CASTFGGTNSGANVLTF. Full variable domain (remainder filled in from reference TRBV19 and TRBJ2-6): DGGITQSPKYLFRKEGQNVTLSCEQNLNHDAMYWYRQDPGQGLRLIYYSQIVNDFQKGDIAEGYSVSREKKESFPLTVTSAQKNPTAFYLCASTFGGTNSGANVLTFGAGSRLTVL.

Here the CDR3 DNA reads TGTGCCAGTAGGGGGACAGGGAGGTACGAGCAGTACTTC. Translation gives CASRGTGRYEQYF. The V call is TRBV19, the J call TRBJ2-7; 9 bases agree with TRBD1. The CDR3 consists of 13 residues. J was trimmed by 4 bases and V by 6 bases; bases with no gene match: 4. Germline V lookup: CDR1 LNHDA, CDR2 SQIVND (reference sequence).

In DNA form, the CDR3 reads TGTGCCAGCAGGTTGCGGGAGGCACACAATGAGCAGTTCTTC. Translation: CASRLREAHNEQFF. The chain recombines TRBV2 with TRBJ2-1; 8 positions match TRBD2. V was clipped by 6 bases and J by 5 bases; unmatched bases: 6. The germline CDR1 and CDR2 sequences are SNHLY and FYNNEI. The CDR3 has 14 amino acids.